This T cell receptor beta chain was sequenced in a study of blood T cell repertoires in COVID-19. Original analysis: From reference gene primer amplification, estimates of nucleated cell counts were derived. Clones were sequenced by immunoSEQ multiplex PCR, and TCRdb holds only the in-frame ones, with some missing. V and J calls plus clone size are reproduced from that table; the DNA served to infer D and trimming. The sample records 70,000 or so clones, more than 75% being singletons. The sample comprised peripheral blood. This clonotype was sampled from a man in his 70s with active or convalescent COVID-19.

The CDR3 region is CASSLLTSGSTDTQYF. In DNA form, the CDR3 reads TGTGCCAGCAGCCTACTGACTAGCGGGAGCACAGATACGCAGTATTTT. The chain has TRBV7-3 and TRBJ2-3; 10 bases match TRBD2. Per germline, CDR1 SGHTA and CDR2 FQGTGA. The trim removed 5 bases at V and 0 bases at J, leaving 5 bases unmatched. The CDR3 consists of 16 residues.